One T cell receptor (beta chain) is described in this entry. The specificity of this receptor is unknown. No much larger clone exists at a distance of one base, and base qualities are not known. TCR CDR3 regions were amplified from genomic DNA by multiplex PCR using the deep immunoSEQ assay. For each cell subset, the extracted genomic DNA was distributed evenly across all wells of several immunoSEQ 96-well plates, and each plate served as one replicate. Each replicate PCR for sorted subsets received approximately 220 ng genomic DNA, equal to roughly 33,000 T cell genomes. Purified libraries were measured with a Qubit 3.0 fluorometer, size-checked on a Bioanalyzer 2100, and measured again with the KAPA Library Quantification kit. Every immunoSEQ 96-well plate was sequenced on a dedicated single-read 150-cycle Illumina NextSeq 550 flow cell. In the original analysis: Because the immunoSEQ output held only junctional sequences and lacked quality scores, the filtering could not match the filtering applied to full-length reads. To assign V/J genes and CDR3, sequences were annotated against IMGT germline references using PyIR, a Python wrapper for IgBLAST v1.9. Reads were removed for weak V/J assignments (E-value above 1e-6), missing CDR3, stop codons, out-of-frame junctions, or ambiguous translated residues. V3J clonotypes were defined by identical inferred V gene, J gene, and CDR3 amino acid sequence. Percentage overlap between repertoires was computed as shared unique clonotypes divided by the size of the smaller repertoire. Three approaches were used to assess repertoire richness: RTK rarefaction, the Chao1 estimator, and Recon v2.1 estimates of unobserved clonotypes. Generation probabilities for all TCRbeta clonotypes obtained by the gDNA method from a handful of donors were computed using OLGA. The source is immuneACCESS, and TCRdb retained only in-frame sequences with V and J called. Part of the clones is not carried over; for the studies checked, unresolved V genes explain less than half of this, and the remainder is unexplained. Clone size and V and J calls were adopted from that table, with D and trimming inferred from the DNA. A total of fewer than 1 million clones appear in this sample, about 96% of them only once. Jointly, the top ten make up 0.2% to 0.25% of the sample.

CD8 naive samples were obtained by positive selection for CCR7 among CD45RO-negative cells, yielding a CD45RA+CCR7+ population from which TemRA cells were excluded. Healthy HIV-negative adults with no recently reported acute infections or vaccinations were included as donors. Every donor was a Caucasian adult living in Nashville, Tennessee, USA. After blood collection by leukapheresis, PBMCs were isolated using Ficoll-Histopaque density gradient centrifugation and then cryopreserved in the vapor phase of liquid nitrogen. Purity and quantity of every magnetically sorted T cell population were checked by analytical flow cytometry. Genomic DNA was isolated from every sorted fraction and measured by UV absorbance on a Nanodrop 2000c. This sample is part of a study of shared clonotypes between healthy human individuals (dated by TCRdb to the early 2020s). Background for the entire study: The cohort comprised a couple of women and three men aged 18 to 49 years. Blood TCR repertoires of roughly five healthy adults were deeply sequenced to estimate repertoire size and the extent of clonotype sharing between individuals. Per donor, three plates each were used for CD4 naive and CD4 memory, two for CD8 naive, and one for CD8 memory. Between about 0.8 and 8.9 billion PBMCs per donor were obtained by leukapheresis. Libraries were prepared and TCR repertoires were sequenced by different laboratories using diverse techniques, in order to increase sequencing depth and limit assay-specific biases. Study-wide conclusions, independent of this receptor: The small number of donors limited the genetic and exposure-history diversity represented. Clonotypes shared by all four sorted-subset donors showed higher generation probabilities than non-shared clonotypes. Incomplete sequencing was indicated by rarefaction of sorted-subset datasets, despite the large sequencing depth. When a few donors were compared, the shared fraction of clonotypes was roughly 5% for naive CD4, approximately 3.3% for naive CD8, 2.3% for memory CD4, and less than 0.5% for memory CD8. Larger estimated clonotype richness was generally found for naive subsets than for memory subsets. Pairwise subsampling indicated that sequencing depth was expected to affect the degree of clonotype sharing among donors. Sampling was limited to blood, and TCR repertoires in tissue likely differ from TCR repertoires in blood.

This TCR was sampled from a man aged 30 to 45 in good health. The sequencing input was naive CD8+ T cells sorted from blood. Reading the label with the study, this specimen's cell subset or site is: CD45RA+CCR7+.

The CDR3 in this case is CASSLRSGSSYNEQFF. The nucleotide sequence is given as TGCGCCAGCAGTCTGAGGAGCGGGAGTTCCTACAATGAGCAGTTCTTC. The chain employs TRBV5-1 and TRBJ2-1, with 8 bases matching TRBD2. CDR3 length: 16 amino acids, cysteine to phenylalanine. Here the CDR3 DNA is all that survives: 48 bases in frame from base 1. Unmatched junction bases come to 8, with V trimmed by 5 bases and J by 1 base. The germline V gene provides CDR1 SGHRS and CDR2 YFSETQ.